This entry concerns a single T cell receptor (beta chain). There are 13 residues in the CDR3. CDR1 and CDR2 from the germline V gene are MDHEN and SYDVKM. Trimming pared 1 base from V and 9 bases from J, leaving 12 bases between. How the authors handled the data: By means of reference gene primer amplification, nucleated cell counts were estimated. Using immunoSEQ multiplex PCR, the repertoire was profiled, and TCRdb retains in-frame clones only, with some absent. For V, J and clone size, that table is used; D and trimming come from the DNA. This table has about 190,000 clones, around 83% appearing once. These data are taken from a study of blood T cell repertoires in COVID-19.

The source material was PBMCs or T cells enriched from blood (not recorded which). This receptor was taken from a woman in her thirties who had been exposed to COVID-19. This chain connects TRBV28 to TRBJ2-5; D is possibly TRBD2 (6 bases). CDR3 DNA sequence: TGTGCCAGCAGTTTATTTCAGGGACTGGCCCAGTACTTC. It encodes CASSLFQGLAQYF.